This TCR beta chain came from a study of regulatory T cells in long-lasting Graves disease. Trimming took off 7 bases at V and 1 base at J, with 13 bases between the two ends. The CDR3 totals 15 residues. Looked up from germline, CDR1 is SGHAT and CDR2 is FQNNGV. Investigators prepared the TCR beta libraries by applying iRepertoire HTBI primers and Arm-PCR of CDR3 regions. TCRdb analysed the multiplex PCR reads with MiXCR anew, one entry per CDR3 protein. The sample carries around 420,000 distinct CDR3 sequences, approximately 15% recorded once. Time point indicated: newly diagnosed GD, antithyroid drugs for less than 3 months. The TCR library was made from RNA that had been extracted from PBMCs in TRIzol. This clonotype has at least ten counts. The same data also contributed to another study, on T cells in Graves' hyperthyroidism and ophthalmopathy. That investigation notes: Diagnostic assessment was based on clinical symptoms, serum thyroxine and TRAb, thyroid ultrasound and orbital computed tomography.

The source of this sequence is a middle-aged woman with Graves disease. This chain links TRBV11-2 with TRBJ2-2; D gene ambiguous. The specimen comprised peripheral blood mononuclear cells (PBMCs), sampled at new diagnosis, from a patient treated with antithyroid drugs. DNA of the CDR3: TGTGCCAGCACCATAGGTGGCGGGAACACCGGGGAGCTGTTTTTT. Translation: CASTIGGGNTGELFF.